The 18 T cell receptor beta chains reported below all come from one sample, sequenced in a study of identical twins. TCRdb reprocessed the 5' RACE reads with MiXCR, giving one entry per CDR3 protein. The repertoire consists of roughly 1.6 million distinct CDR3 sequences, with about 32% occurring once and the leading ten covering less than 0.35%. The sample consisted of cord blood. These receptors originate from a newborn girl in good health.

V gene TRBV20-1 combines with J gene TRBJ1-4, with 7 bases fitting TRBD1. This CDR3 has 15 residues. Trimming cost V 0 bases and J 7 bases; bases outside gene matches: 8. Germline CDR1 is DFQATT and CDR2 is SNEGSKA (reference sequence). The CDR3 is CSARDLGQLREKLFF. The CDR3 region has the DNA TGCAGTGCTAGAGATTTGGGACAGCTCCGTGAAAAACTGTTTTTT.

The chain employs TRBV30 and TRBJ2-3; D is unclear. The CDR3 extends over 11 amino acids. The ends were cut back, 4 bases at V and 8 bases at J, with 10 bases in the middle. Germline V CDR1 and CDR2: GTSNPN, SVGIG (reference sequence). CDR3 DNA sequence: TGTGCCTGGAAGGATCTCGGTACGCAGTATTTT. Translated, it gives CAWKDLGTQYF.

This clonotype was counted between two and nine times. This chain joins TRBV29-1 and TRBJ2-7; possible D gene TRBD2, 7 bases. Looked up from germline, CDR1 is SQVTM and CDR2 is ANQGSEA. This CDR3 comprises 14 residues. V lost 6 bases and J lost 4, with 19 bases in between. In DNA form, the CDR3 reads TGCAGCGTCCACGGACTAGAGGGGGATTACGAGCAGTACTTC. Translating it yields CSVHGLEGDYEQYF.

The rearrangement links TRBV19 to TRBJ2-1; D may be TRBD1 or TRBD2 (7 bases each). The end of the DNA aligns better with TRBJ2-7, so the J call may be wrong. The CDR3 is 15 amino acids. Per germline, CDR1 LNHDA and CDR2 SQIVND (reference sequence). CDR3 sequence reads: CASSRWQGGDNEQYF. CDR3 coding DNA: TGTGCCAGTAGCCGTTGGCAGGGGGGGGACAATGAGCAGTACTTC.

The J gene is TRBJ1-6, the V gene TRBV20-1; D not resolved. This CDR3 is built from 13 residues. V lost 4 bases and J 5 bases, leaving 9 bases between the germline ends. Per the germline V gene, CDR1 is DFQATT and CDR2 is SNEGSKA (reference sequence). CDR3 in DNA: TGCAGTGCTAAGGGCAGCGATAATTCACCCCTCCACTTT. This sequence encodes CSAKGSDNSPLHF.

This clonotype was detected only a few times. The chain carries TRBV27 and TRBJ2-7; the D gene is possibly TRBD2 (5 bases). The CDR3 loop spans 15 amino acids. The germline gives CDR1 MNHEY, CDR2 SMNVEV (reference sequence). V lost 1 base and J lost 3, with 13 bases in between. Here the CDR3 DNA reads TGTGCCAGCAGTTTATACCGAACGGCGGGCTACGAGCAGTACTTC. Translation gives CASSLYRTAGYEQYF.

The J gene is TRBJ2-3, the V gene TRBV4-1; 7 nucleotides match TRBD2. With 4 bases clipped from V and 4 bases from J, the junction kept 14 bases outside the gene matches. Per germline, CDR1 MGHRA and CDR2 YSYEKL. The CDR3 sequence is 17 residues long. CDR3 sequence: CASSPGDLAVEADTQYF. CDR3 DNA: TGCGCCAGCAGCCCCGGCGACCTAGCGGTGGAGGCAGATACGCAGTATTTT.

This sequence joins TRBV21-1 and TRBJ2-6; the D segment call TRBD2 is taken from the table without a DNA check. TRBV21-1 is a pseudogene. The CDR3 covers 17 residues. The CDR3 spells CASSKEGLYSGANVLTF. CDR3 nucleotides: TGTGCCAGCAGCAAAGAGGGACTGTACTCTGGGGCCAACGTCCTGACTTTC.

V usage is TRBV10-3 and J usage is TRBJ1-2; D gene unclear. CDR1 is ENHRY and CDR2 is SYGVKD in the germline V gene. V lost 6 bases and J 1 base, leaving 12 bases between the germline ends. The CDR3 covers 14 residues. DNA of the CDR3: TGTGCCATCAGCCCCACCCAGGATAACTATGGCTACACCTTC. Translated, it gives CAISPTQDNYGYTF.

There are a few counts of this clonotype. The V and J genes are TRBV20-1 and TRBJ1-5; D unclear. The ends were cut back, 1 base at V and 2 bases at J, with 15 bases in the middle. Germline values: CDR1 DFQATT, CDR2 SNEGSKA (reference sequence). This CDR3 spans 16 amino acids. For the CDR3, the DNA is TGCAGTGCTAGAGCCCCGGCGTACCGGGGCAATCAGCCCCAGCATTTT. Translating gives CSARAPAYRGNQPQHF.

The chain's CDR3 is CASRGTGIGTEAFF. CDR3 nucleotide sequence: TGTGCCAGCAGGGGGACAGGCATAGGCACTGAAGCTTTCTTT. V and J are TRBV2 and TRBJ1-1; 8 bases are a match to TRBD1. This CDR3 spans 14 amino acids. Trimming took 6 bases from V and 4 from J; bases not matched to a gene: 7. Germline lookup yields CDR1 SNHLY and CDR2 FYNNEI.

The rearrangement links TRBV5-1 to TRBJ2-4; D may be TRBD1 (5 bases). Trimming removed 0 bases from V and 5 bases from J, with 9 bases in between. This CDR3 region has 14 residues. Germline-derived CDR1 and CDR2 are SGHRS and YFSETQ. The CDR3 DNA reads TGCGCCAGCAGCTTGGAAGGGGTAGAAAACATTCAGTACTTC. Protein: CASSLEGVENIQYF.

DNA of the CDR3: TGTGCCAGCAGCCCAGAACAGGGCCTCGACTATGGCTACACCTTC. This encodes CASSPEQGLDYGYTF. J is TRBJ1-2 and V is TRBV9; tentatively, D is TRBD1 (6 bases). The germline CDR1 and CDR2 sequences are SGDLS and YYNGEE. This CDR3 is 15 amino acids long. The V gene lost 4 bases and the J gene lost 3 bases, with 16 bases spanning the gap. The complete variable domain, with remaining parts taken from reference TRBV9 and TRBJ1-2, reads DSGVTQTPKHLITATGQRVTLRCSPRSGDLSVYWYQQSLDQGLQFLIQYYNGEERAKGNILERFSAQQFPDLHSELNLSSLELGDSALYFCASSPEQGLDYGYTFGSGTRLTVV.

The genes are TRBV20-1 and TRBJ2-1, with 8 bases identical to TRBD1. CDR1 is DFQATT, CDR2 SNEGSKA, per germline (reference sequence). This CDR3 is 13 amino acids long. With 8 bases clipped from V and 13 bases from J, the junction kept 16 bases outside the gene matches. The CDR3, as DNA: TGCAGTCCATATGGGACAGGTCAAAAGACCCAGTTCTTC. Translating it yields CSPYGTGQKTQFF.

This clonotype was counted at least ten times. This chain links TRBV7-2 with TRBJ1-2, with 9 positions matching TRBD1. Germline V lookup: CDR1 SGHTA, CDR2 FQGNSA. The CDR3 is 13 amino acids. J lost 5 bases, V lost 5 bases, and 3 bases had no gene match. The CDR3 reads CASSVDRGYGYTF. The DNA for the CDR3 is TGTGCCAGCAGCGTAGACAGGGGGTATGGCTACACCTTC.

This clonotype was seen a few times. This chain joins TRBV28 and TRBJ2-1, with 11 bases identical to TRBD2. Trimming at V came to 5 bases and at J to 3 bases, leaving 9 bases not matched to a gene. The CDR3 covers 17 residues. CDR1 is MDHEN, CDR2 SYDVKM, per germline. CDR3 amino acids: CASSKSSGRRRYNEQFF. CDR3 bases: TGTGCCAGCAGTAAATCTAGCGGGAGGCGACGCTACAATGAGCAGTTCTTC. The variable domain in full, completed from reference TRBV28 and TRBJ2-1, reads DVKVTQSSRYLVKRTGEKVFLECVQDMDHENMFWYRQDPGLGLRLIYFSYDVKMKEKGDIPEGYSVSREKKERFSLILESASTNQTSMYLCASSKSSGRRRYNEQFFGPGTRLTVL.

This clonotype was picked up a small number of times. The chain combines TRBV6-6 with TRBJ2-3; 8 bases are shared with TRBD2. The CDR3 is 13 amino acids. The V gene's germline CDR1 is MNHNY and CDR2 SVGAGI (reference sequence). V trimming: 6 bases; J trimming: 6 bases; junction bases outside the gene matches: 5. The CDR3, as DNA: TGTGCCAGCAGCAACCGGGGGGGCGATACGCAGTATTTT. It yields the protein CASSNRGGDTQYF.

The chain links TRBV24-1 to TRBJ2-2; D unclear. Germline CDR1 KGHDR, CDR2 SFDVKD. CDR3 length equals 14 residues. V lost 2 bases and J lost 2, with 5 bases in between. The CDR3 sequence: CATSDYLNTGELFF. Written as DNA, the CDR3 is TGTGCCACCAGTGATTATTTAAACACCGGGGAGCTGTTTTTT.